This section outlines one TCR beta chain sequence together with its context. Its antigen is currently unknown. The sample comes from a study of shared clonotypes between healthy human individuals. Broader study findings: A generally larger estimated richness was seen in naive subsets than in memory subsets. It was the non-shared clonotypes that had lower generation probabilities than clonotypes shared by all four donors. Only blood samples were collected, and tissue repertoires likely differ.

In the naive CD8 group, cells lacked CD45RO and were positively selected for CCR7, so terminally differentiated effector memory CD45RA+ cells were left out. The CDR3 consists of 13 residues. The trim removed 4 bases at V and 4 bases at J, leaving 3 bases unmatched. Germline V gene lookup returns CDR1 SGHNT and CDR2 YYREEE (reference sequence). The table came from immunoSEQ multiplex PCR; TCRdb's copy has only in-frame clones and leaves some out. The sample has more than 2 million clones, around 93% seen once. The receptor's source is a young man in good health. Some clones in this sample may be carry-over from other donors' samples. Sequencing was done on a sample of naive CD8+ T cells from PBMCs. The chain joins TRBV5-4 to TRBJ1-1; 8 bases fit TRBD1. This chain's CDR3 is CASSRGQGTEAFF. The CDR3, as DNA: TGTGCCAGCAGCCGAGGACAGGGCACTGAAGCTTTCTTT.